A selection of T cell receptor beta chains follows, all from one sample in a study of T cell responses to AZD1222 COVID-19 vaccine. The data were produced by immunoSEQ multiplex PCR, yet TCRdb's version contains in-frame clones alone and is incomplete. The table shows approximately 80,000 clones, with 70% to 90% occurring only once. The sample here was peripheral blood, taken on day 0 of MenACWY control vaccination. The receptors come from an adult in good health. The CDR3 runs from the conserved cysteine through the conserved F or W. D genes are given only for firm matches. Clone sizes are given selectively: once, few, many, or a class where the clone is expanded.

clone_size: NA
v_call: TRBV19
d_call: NA
j_call: TRBJ2-2
cdr3_aa: CASQSAGTANTGELFF
cdr3_nt: TGTGCCAGTCAGTCGGCGGGGACCGCTAACACCGGGGAGCTGTTTTTT

clone_size: NA
v_call: TRBV15
d_call: NA
j_call: TRBJ1-3
cdr3_aa: CATSREARGAGNTIYF
cdr3_nt: TGTGCCACCAGCAGAGAGGCCAGGGGAGCAGGAAACACCATATATTTT

clone_size: NA
v_call: TRBV24-1
d_call: NA
j_call: TRBJ2-3
cdr3_aa: CATSDLDRGSTDTQYF
cdr3_nt: TGTGCCACCAGTGATTTGGATCGGGGTAGCACAGATACGCAGTATTTT

clone_size: NA
v_call: TRBV18
d_call: NA
j_call: TRBJ2-7
cdr3_aa: CASSPLAGATREQYF
cdr3_nt: TGTGCCAGCTCACCACTGGCGGGGGCCACCAGGGAGCAGTACTTC

clone_size: NA
v_call: TRBV5-5
d_call: NA
j_call: TRBJ2-1
cdr3_aa: CASSPMARDNKFF
cdr3_nt: TGTGCCAGCAGCCCGATGGCCCGGGACAATAAGTTCTTC

clone_size: NA
v_call: TRBV5-1
d_call: NA
j_call: TRBJ1-2
cdr3_aa: CASSTTVTNYGYTF
cdr3_nt: TGCGCCAGCAGCACAACAGTCACTAACTATGGCTACACCTTC

clone_size: NA
v_call: TRBV3-1/TRBV3-2
d_call: TRBD1
j_call: TRBJ1-1
cdr3_aa: CASSQPDRAAEAFF
cdr3_nt: TGTGCCAGCAGCCAACCTGACAGGGCTGCTGAAGCTTTCTTT

clone_size: NA
v_call: TRBV7-9
d_call: NA
j_call: TRBJ1-1
cdr3_aa: CASKYTEAFF
cdr3_nt: TGTGCCAGCAAGTACACTGAAGCTTTCTTT

clone_size: NA
v_call: TRBV4-1
d_call: NA
j_call: TRBJ1-2
cdr3_aa: CASSQVSGLNYGYTF
cdr3_nt: TGCGCCAGCAGCCAAGTGAGCGGTCTTAACTATGGCTACACCTTC

clone_size: NA
v_call: TRBV5-1
d_call: TRBD2
j_call: TRBJ2-7
cdr3_aa: CASSLDGAGGLFEQYF
cdr3_nt: TGCGCCAGCAGCTTGGATGGAGCGGGGGGGCTCTTCGAGCAGTACTTC

clone_size: NA
v_call: TRBV7-2
d_call: NA
j_call: TRBJ2-3
cdr3_aa: CASSPSRGVEDTQYF
cdr3_nt: TGTGCCAGCAGCCCTAGTCGGGGTGTCGAAGATACGCAGTATTTT

clone_size: NA
v_call: TRBV30
d_call: TRBD1
j_call: TRBJ2-3
cdr3_aa: CAWSRGRGTDTQYF
cdr3_nt: TGTGCCTGGAGTAGGGGGCGCGGCACAGATACGCAGTATTTT

clone_size: NA
v_call: TRBV5-1
d_call: NA
j_call: TRBJ1-4
cdr3_aa: CASSLGPAGNNEKLFF
cdr3_nt: TGCGCCAGCAGCTTAGGGCCCGCGGGGAACAATGAAAAACTGTTTTTT

clone_size: NA
v_call: TRBV3-1/TRBV3-2
d_call: TRBD1
j_call: TRBJ2-1
cdr3_aa: CASSQVRAGGFYNEQFF
cdr3_nt: TGTGCCAGCAGCCAAGTCAGGGCAGGGGGCTTTTACAATGAGCAGTTCTTC

clone_size: NA
v_call: TRBV7-2
d_call: NA
j_call: TRBJ1-1
cdr3_aa: CASSPLEGGGTEAFF
cdr3_nt: TGTGCCAGCAGCCCACTGGAAGGTGGTGGCACTGAAGCTTTCTTT

clone_size: NA
v_call: TRBV6-2/TRBV6-3
d_call: NA
j_call: TRBJ2-2
cdr3_aa: CASSYELARANTGELFF
cdr3_nt: TGTGCCAGCAGTTACGAATTAGCCAGGGCGAACACCGGGGAGCTGTTTTTT

clone_size: NA
v_call: TRBV5-1
d_call: TRBD1
j_call: TRBJ2-7
cdr3_aa: CASSYSLQGDGEQYF
cdr3_nt: TGCGCCAGCAGCTACAGCCTACAGGGGGACGGAGAGCAGTACTTC

clone_size: NA
v_call: TRBV7-2
d_call: NA
j_call: TRBJ2-3
cdr3_aa: CASSLAQGKGTDTQYF
cdr3_nt: TGTGCCAGCAGCTTAGCTCAGGGAAAGGGAACAGATACGCAGTATTTT

clone_size: once
v_call: TRBV6-5
d_call: TRBD1
j_call: TRBJ1-1
cdr3_aa: CASSLGTGYTEAFF
cdr3_nt: TGTGCCAGCAGTCTCGGGACAGGATACACTGAAGCTTTCTTT

clone_size: NA
v_call: TRBV7-2
d_call: NA
j_call: TRBJ1-2
cdr3_aa: CASSLDRNSYGYTF
cdr3_nt: TGTGCCAGCAGCTTAGACCGGAATTCCTATGGCTACACCTTC

clone_size: NA
v_call: TRBV5-1
d_call: TRBD1
j_call: TRBJ1-2
cdr3_aa: CASSLDRGPAGYTF
cdr3_nt: TGCGCCAGCAGCTTAGACAGGGGGCCGGCTGGCTACACCTTC

clone_size: NA
v_call: TRBV11-3
d_call: NA
j_call: TRBJ1-6
cdr3_aa: CASTAREGRSYNSPLHF
cdr3_nt: TGTGCCAGCACCGCGAGGGAGGGGAGATCCTATAATTCACCCCTCCACTTT

clone_size: NA
v_call: TRBV18
d_call: NA
j_call: TRBJ1-5
cdr3_aa: CASSPEYSNQPQHF
cdr3_nt: TGTGCCAGCTCACCCGAATATAGCAATCAGCCCCAGCATTTT